The following is a T cell receptor (beta chain) sequence with its context. Its antigen is unknown. The entry originates in a study of siplizumab effects on memory and regulatory T cells. This CDR3 is 19 amino acids long. Trimming removed 0 bases from V and 2 bases from J, with 19 bases in between. CDR1 is LGHNT, CDR2 FRNRAP, per germline. Regarding the study as a whole: Neither a naive nor a memory phenotype was assignable to roughly 80-96% of proliferating CD4+ or CD8+ clones.

The method was immunoSEQ multiplex PCR; TCRdb's version includes in-frame clones alone and lacks a portion of them. The sample comprises 95,000 to 130,000 clones, approximately 94% of which are singletons, and roughly 1.7% rests with the top ten. Source material: non-Treg CD4+ T cells sorted from blood. The sequence was collected from a human donor in good health. J is TRBJ2-2 and V is TRBV12-5; D is undetermined. CDR3 nucleotides: TGTGCTAGTGGTTTGGTACCTTCAGACCGATGGAAAAACACCGGGGAGCTGTTTTTT. Protein sequence: CASGLVPSDRWKNTGELFF.